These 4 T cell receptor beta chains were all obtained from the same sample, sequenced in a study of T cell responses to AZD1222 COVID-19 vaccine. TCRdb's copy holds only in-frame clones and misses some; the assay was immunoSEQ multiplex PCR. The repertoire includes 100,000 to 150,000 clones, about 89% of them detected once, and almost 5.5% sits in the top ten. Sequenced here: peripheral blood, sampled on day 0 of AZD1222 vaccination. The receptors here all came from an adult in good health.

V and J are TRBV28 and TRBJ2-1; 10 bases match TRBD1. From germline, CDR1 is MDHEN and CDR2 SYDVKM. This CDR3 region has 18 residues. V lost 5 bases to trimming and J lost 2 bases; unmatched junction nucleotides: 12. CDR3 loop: CASSRPRTGGRAYNEQFF. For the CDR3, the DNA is TGTGCCAGCAGTCGACCTCGGACAGGGGGGAGGGCCTACAATGAGCAGTTCTTC.

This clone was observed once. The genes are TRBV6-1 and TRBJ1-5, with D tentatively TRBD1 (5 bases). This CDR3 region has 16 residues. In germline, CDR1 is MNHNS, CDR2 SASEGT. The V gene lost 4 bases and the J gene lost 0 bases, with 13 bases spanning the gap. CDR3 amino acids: CASSGHGTYSNQPQHF. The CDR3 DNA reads TGTGCCAGCAGTGGACACGGGACGTATAGCAATCAGCCCCAGCATTTT.

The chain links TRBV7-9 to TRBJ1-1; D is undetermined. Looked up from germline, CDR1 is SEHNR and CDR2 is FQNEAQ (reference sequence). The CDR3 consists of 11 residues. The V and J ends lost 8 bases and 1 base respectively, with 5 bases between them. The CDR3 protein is CASWGNTEAFF. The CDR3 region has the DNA TGTGCCAGCTGGGGGAACACTGAAGCTTTCTTT.

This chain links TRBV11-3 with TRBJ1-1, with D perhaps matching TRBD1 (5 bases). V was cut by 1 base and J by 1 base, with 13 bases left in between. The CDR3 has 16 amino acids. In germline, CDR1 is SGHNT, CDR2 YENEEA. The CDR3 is CASSLGNWGENTEAFF. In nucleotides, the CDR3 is TGTGCCAGCAGCTTAGGGAATTGGGGCGAGAACACTGAAGCTTTCTTT.